A selection of T cell receptor beta chains follows, all from one sample in a study of shared clonotypes between healthy human individuals. Measured with immunoSEQ multiplex PCR; TCRdb has only the in-frame clones, and not every one. This sample has millions of clones, with 80% to 95% found just once. Input material: naive CD4+ T cells from PBMCs. Receptor source: a young man in good health. Some clones in this sample may be carry-over from other donors' samples. CDR3s include the opening cysteine and the closing phenylalanine or tryptophan.

j_call,v_call,cdr3_aa
TRBJ1-1,TRBV5-1,CASSLAPGAEAFF
TRBJ2-7,TRBV7-6,CASSSGLRGDEQYF
TRBJ2-1,TRBV9,CASSPPGLAWGNEQFF
TRBJ2-7,TRBV6-1,CASTGHRTAYEQYF
TRBJ2-5,TRBV7-9,CASSLISFEAQETQYF
TRBJ2-2,TRBV2,CASSEGFTGELFF
TRBJ2-7,TRBV9,CASDAGTGLFEQYF
TRBJ2-2,TRBV6-1,CASSERAGAGTGELFF
TRBJ1-4,TRBV27,CASSRDPPEKLFF
TRBJ2-2,TRBV5-4,CASRPKNTGELFF
TRBJ1-1,TRBV6-5,CASRFLQGGGTEAFF
TRBJ1-2,TRBV7-2,CASSPRGGNPNGYTF
TRBJ2-1,TRBV28,CASSLVHSKNEQFF
TRBJ2-7,TRBV4-3,CASSQRSSGTSPYEQYF
TRBJ2-2,TRBV10-1,CASGLRDTGELFF
TRBJ1-2,TRBV7-6,CASSLASTAPDGYTF
TRBJ2-1,TRBV7-2,CASSLPRPGSYNEQFF
TRBJ1-3,TRBV28,CASSLPRASGNTIYF
TRBJ1-1,TRBV19,CASISYGVMNTEAFF
TRBJ1-5,TRBV19,CASSIDQRPFQHF
TRBJ2-7,TRBV28,CASSWRQGPTYEQYF
TRBJ1-5,TRBV19,CASGTERGQPQHF
TRBJ2-7,TRBV29-1,CSVRGQGIYEQYF
TRBJ1-2,TRBV9,CASSVLSESYGYTF
TRBJ1-1,TRBV29-1,CSADRNMNTEAFF
TRBJ1-5,TRBV27,CASSFTRGVSQPQHF
TRBJ1-1,TRBV11-2,CASSLDTGGHTEAFF
TRBJ1-1,TRBV11-3,CASSLGSTGAFF